This TCR beta chain stems from a study of naive and memory T cell subsets. Reverse transcription of blood and skin TCR RNA was primed at alpha and beta constant regions. TCRdb independently ran MiXCR on the 5' RACE reads; one entry per CDR3 protein. The table lists tens of thousands of distinct CDR3 sequences, about 4% of them singletons. The CDR3 is 16 residues long. Germline V gene sequence: CDR1 MDHEN, CDR2 SYDVKM. The V and J ends lost 3 bases and 0 bases respectively, with 12 bases between them. Whole-blood samples were less than 3 ml of peripheral blood from healthy adult volunteers. The rearrangement joins TRBV28 to TRBJ2-1; D might be TRBD2 (6 bases). The source is a male donor in good health. CDR3 region: CASSFLGGSSYNEQFF. The DNA of the CDR3 is TGTGCCAGCAGTTTTCTCGGGGGTAGCTCCTACAATGAGCAGTTCTTC.